A single sample gave rise to the 13 T cell receptor beta chains below, sequenced in a study of cytomegalovirus exposure and HLA in healthy donors. PCR was performed using 60 Vbeta and 13 Jbeta primers. Assay: immunoSEQ multiplex PCR; the TCRdb copy retains only in-frame clones and omits some. Altogether around 110,000 clones are present, around 74% being singletons, with the ten largest covering 1.6%. The sequencing input was PBMCs. The receptors here all came from a woman under 30 in good health and CMV-seronegative.

This clone was picked up a small number of times. This chain uses TRBV5-1 with TRBJ2-5; 9 nucleotides agree with TRBD2. From germline, CDR1 is SGHRS and CDR2 YFSETQ. The CDR3 is 16 residues long. Unmatched junction bases numbered 8, after V lost 0 bases and J lost 5 bases. CDR3 nucleotides: TGCGCCAGCAGCTTGGAAGTTAGCGGGGGTTGGGAGACCCAGTACTTC. This codes for CASSLEVSGGWETQYF.

The chain links TRBV6-5 to TRBJ1-2; 9 positions agree with TRBD1. J gave up 4 bases and V 3 bases, and 6 bases lay outside the gene matches. Germline CDR1 is MNHEY and CDR2 is SVGAGI. The CDR3 consists of 15 residues. The CDR3 region has the DNA TGTGCCAGCAGTTATGGGACAGGGCGCCCCTATGGCTACACCTTC. Protein: CASSYGTGRPYGYTF.

V gene TRBV5-1 combines with J gene TRBJ2-1; 9 bases are shared with TRBD2. CDR1 and CDR2 (germline): SGHRS, YFSETQ. The CDR3 is 17 amino acids. The V segment lost 2 bases and the J segment 6 bases; nucleotides outside the gene matches: 12. Here the CDR3 reads CASSFGRGAGGVNEQFF. In DNA form, the CDR3 reads TGCGCCAGCAGCTTCGGTCGGGGAGCGGGGGGAGTCAATGAGCAGTTCTTC.

The CDR3 region is CASSQEGGFIYGYTF. Here the CDR3 DNA reads TGCGCCAGCAGCCAAGAGGGGGGATTCATCTATGGCTACACCTTC. The genes are TRBV4-1 and TRBJ1-2, with D tentatively TRBD1 (5 bases). The germline V gene has CDR1 MGHRA and CDR2 YSYEKL. V lost 0 bases, J lost 4 bases, and 12 bases lay in between. This CDR3 is 15 amino acids long.

The table lists this clone with a few counts. The chain couples TRBV28 to TRBJ2-2; D not certain. Germline values: CDR1 MDHEN, CDR2 SYDVKM. V was cut by 2 bases and J by 5 bases, with 6 bases left in between. The CDR3 totals 13 residues. Written as DNA, the CDR3 is TGTGCCAGCAGTTTACCGGTGACCGGGGAGCTGTTTTTT. Protein: CASSLPVTGELFF.

This clone was observed a handful of times. The rearrangement joins TRBV13 to TRBJ1-5; maybe TRBD1 (6 bases). The V end lost 4 bases, the J end lost 9 bases, and 16 bases lay between the germline ends. In germline, CDR1 is PRHDT, CDR2 FYEKMQ (reference sequence). The CDR3 extends over 14 amino acids. CDR3 bases: TGTGCCAGCAGCTCGGCCGAACAGGGACGGCCCCAGCATTTT. Its protein product is CASSSAEQGRPQHF.

This clone occurred once. The chain uses TRBV29-1 and TRBJ1-1; no clear D. Trimming pared 2 bases from V and 3 bases from J, leaving 4 bases between. Germline CDR1 and CDR2: SQVTM and ANQGSEA. The CDR3 is 11 residues long. CDR3 sequence: CSVEPDTEAFF. The CDR3 region has the DNA TGCAGCGTTGAACCCGACACTGAAGCTTTCTTT. Complete variable domain (other parts from reference TRBV29-1 and TRBJ1-1): SAVISQKPSRDICQRGTSLTIQCQVDSQVTMMFWYRQQPGQSLTLIATANQGSEATYESGFVIDKFPISRPNLTFSTLTVSNMSPEDSSIYLCSVEPDTEAFFGQGTRLTVV.

Concerning this clone itself: The CDR3 carries no conserved terminal phenylalanine or tryptophan, so it likely arises from a read error. It is unclear where the CDR3 begins or ends on the DNA, so no DNA is shown, and the CDR3 is as TCRdb lists it. J is TRBJ1-2 and V is TRBV5-5; the D segment call TRBD1 is taken from the table without a DNA check. CDR1 SGHKS and CDR2 YYEKEE come from the germline V gene (reference sequence). Including both end residues, the CDR3 is 13 amino acids long. CDR3 sequence reads: CASSLAGTDTSSV.

The rearrangement links TRBV4-2 to TRBJ1-1; tentatively, D is TRBD1 (5 bases). The CDR3 extends over 15 amino acids. Trimming pared 1 base from V and 0 bases from J, leaving 9 bases between. Germline CDR1 reads LGHNA; CDR2 reads YNFKEQ. The CDR3 here is CASSQGEGVNTEAFF. The CDR3 region has the DNA TGTGCCAGCAGCCAAGGGGAAGGGGTGAACACTGAAGCTTTCTTT.

V usage is TRBV28 and J usage is TRBJ2-2; TRBD1 aligns across 7 bases. The CDR3 is 16 residues long. V gave up 5 bases and J gave up 4 bases; unmatched junction bases: 10. Germline V gene lookup returns CDR1 MDHEN and CDR2 SYDVKM. In nucleotides, the CDR3 is TGTGCCAGCAGTACAGGGGCCTCACCGGGCACCGGGGAGCTGTTTTTT. Protein: CASSTGASPGTGELFF.

The chain's CDR3 is CASRKGSWNEKLFF. The CDR3 coding sequence is TGTGCCAGCAGAAAGGGGTCGTGGAATGAAAAACTGTTTTTT. The genes are TRBV2 and TRBJ1-4; TRBD1 might be the D (5 bases). Germline loops: CDR1 SNHLY, CDR2 FYNNEI. Trimming removed 6 bases from V and 5 bases from J, with 13 bases in between. The CDR3 has 14 residues.

J is TRBJ2-3 and V is TRBV7-9; D is ambiguous. CDR1 and CDR2 (germline): SEHNR, FQNEAQ (reference sequence). Trimming took 1 base from V and 1 from J, leaving 9 bases between them. This CDR3 is 15 amino acids long. The CDR3 region has the DNA TGTGCCAGCAGCTTAGATTCGGGTCGCACAGATACGCAGTATTTT. Translating gives CASSLDSGRTDTQYF.

This clone has more than one count but fewer than ten. The rearrangement uses TRBV11-2 and TRBJ2-7; possibly TRBD1 for D (6 bases). Trimming removed 1 base at V and 5 bases at J, with 12 bases between. CDR1 is SGHAT and CDR2 is FQNNGV in the germline V gene. There are 14 residues in the CDR3. The CDR3 DNA is TGTGCCAGCAGCTTAGGTTCCAGGGGCAACGAGCAGTACTTC. Translation gives CASSLGSRGNEQYF.